Sequencing of this T cell receptor beta chain was carried out in a study of long-term antiretroviral therapy in people with HIV. Study-level points and caveats: Comparison with controls showed narrower CDR3 length ranges in HIV repertoires. The study collected blood between the mid-2000s and the late 2010s, possibly under older ART regimens.

Concerning this clone: Its antigen is not known.

Researchers ran immunoSEQ v3.0 at survey level. The study targeted roughly 35,000-50,000 T-cell genomes per sample in sequencing. The method was immunoSEQ multiplex PCR; TCRdb's version includes in-frame clones alone and lacks a portion of them. The sample includes 15,000 to 20,000 clones, 87% of them seen just once. The CDR3 consists of 16 residues. Per germline, CDR1 SGHTA and CDR2 FQGNSA. Trimming cost V 3 bases and J 4 bases; bases outside gene matches: 8. The sample in question was unsorted PBMCs, obtained 2.1 years after starting antiretroviral therapy. This chain links TRBV7-2 with TRBJ2-1, with TRBD1 identical over 8 bases. The receptor's source is a man younger than 35 with HIV. In DNA form, the CDR3 reads TGTGCCAGCAGCTTCCCTAGGACAGGGAATTACAATGAGCAGTTCTTC. Translation gives CASSFPRTGNYNEQFF.